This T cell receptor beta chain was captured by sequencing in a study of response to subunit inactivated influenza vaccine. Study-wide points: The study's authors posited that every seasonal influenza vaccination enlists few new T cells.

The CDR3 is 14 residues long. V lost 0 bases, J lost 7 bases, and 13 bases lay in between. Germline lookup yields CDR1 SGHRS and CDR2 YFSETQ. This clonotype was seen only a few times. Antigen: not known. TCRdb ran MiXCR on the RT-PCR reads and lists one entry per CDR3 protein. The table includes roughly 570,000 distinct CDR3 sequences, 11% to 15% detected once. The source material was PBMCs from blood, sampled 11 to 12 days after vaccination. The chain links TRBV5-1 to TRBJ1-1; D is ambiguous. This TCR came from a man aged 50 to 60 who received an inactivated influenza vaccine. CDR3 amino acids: CASSLDQAPNEAFF. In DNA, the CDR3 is TGCGCCAGCAGCTTGGACCAGGCCCCCAATGAAGCTTTCTTT.